What follows is one T cell receptor (beta chain) and its context. The data were taken from a study of blood T cell repertoires in COVID-19. Study context: From the United States, Italy and Spain came samples of acute and convalescent COVID-19. PBMCs, B-cell-depleted T cells, or T cells provided the cDNA or gDNA that made up the material.

J lost 0 bases, V lost 6 bases, and 7 bases had no gene match. Germline assignment: CDR1 LGHDT and CDR2 YNNKEL (reference sequence). The CDR3 spans 18 residues. Original handling: For nucleated cells, counts were estimated from reference gene primer amplification. Using immunoSEQ multiplex PCR, the repertoire was profiled, and TCRdb retains in-frame clones only, with some absent. That table is the source of V, J and clone size, and D and trimming were worked out from the DNA. The sample gives 150,000 to 200,000 clones, around four fifths of which show up once; over 7% is in the top ten. Seattle patients were enrolled during active infection and followed longitudinally.

The sequence was obtained from a woman older than 75 with COVID-19, enrolled during active disease. The sample taken for sequencing was peripheral blood. The V call is TRBV3-1 (or the pseudogene TRBV3-2), the J call TRBJ2-3, with 15 positions matching TRBD2. CDR3 sequence reads: CASRLGLAGGLSTDTQYF. The CDR3 DNA sequence: TGTGCCAGCAGACTGGGACTAGCGGGGGGACTTAGCACAGATACGCAGTATTTT.